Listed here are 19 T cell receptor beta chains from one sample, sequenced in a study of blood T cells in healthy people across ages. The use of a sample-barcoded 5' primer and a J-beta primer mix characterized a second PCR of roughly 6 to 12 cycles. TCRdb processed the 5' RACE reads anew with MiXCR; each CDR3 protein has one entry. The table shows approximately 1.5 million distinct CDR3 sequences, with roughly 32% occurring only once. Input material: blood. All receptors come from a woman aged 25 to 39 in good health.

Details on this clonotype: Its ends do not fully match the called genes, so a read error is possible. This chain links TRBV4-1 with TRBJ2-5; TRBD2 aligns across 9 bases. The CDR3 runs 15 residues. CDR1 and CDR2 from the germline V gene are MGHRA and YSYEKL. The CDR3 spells CAGSPSGVLQETQYF. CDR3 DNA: TGCGCCGGCAGTCCTAGCGGGGTCCTCCAAGAGACCCAGTACTTC.

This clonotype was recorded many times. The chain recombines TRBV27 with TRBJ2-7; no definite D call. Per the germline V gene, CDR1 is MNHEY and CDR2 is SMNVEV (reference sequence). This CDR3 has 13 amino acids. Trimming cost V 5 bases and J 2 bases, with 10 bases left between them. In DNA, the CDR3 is TGTGCCAGCAGTCGGGCGACCACCTACGAGCAGTACTTC. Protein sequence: CASSRATTYEQYF.

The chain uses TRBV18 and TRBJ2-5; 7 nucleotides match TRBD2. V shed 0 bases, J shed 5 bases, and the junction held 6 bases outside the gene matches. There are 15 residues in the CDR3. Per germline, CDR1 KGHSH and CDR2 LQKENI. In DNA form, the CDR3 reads TGTGCCAGCTCACCACCTCAGCGGGAATTTGAGACCCAGTACTTC. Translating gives CASSPPQREFETQYF.

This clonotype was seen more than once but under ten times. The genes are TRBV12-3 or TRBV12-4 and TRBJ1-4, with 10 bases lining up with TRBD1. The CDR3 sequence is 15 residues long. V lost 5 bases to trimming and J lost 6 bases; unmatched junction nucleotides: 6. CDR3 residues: CASSLRGTGDEKLFF. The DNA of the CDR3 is TGTGCCAGCAGTCTCCGCGGGACAGGGGATGAAAAACTGTTTTTT.

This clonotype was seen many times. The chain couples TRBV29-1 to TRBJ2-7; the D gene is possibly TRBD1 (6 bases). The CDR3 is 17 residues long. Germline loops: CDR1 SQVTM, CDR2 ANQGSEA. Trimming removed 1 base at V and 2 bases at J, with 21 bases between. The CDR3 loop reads CSVEGEQGYPKAYEQYF. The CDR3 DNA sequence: TGCAGCGTTGAAGGGGAACAGGGATACCCCAAAGCCTACGAGCAGTACTTC.

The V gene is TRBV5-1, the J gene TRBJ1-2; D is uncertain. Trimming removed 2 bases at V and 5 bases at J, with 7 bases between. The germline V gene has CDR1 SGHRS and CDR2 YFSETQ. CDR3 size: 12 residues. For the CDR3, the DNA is TGCGCCAGCAGCTTTTCGGATTATGGCTACACCTTC. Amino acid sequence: CASSFSDYGYTF.

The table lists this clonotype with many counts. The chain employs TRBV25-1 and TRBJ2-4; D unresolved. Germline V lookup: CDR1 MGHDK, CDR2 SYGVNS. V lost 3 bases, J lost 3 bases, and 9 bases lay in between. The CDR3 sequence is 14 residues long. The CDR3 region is CASSEGVFKNIQYF. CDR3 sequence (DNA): TGTGCCAGCAGTGAGGGCGTTTTCAAAAACATTCAGTACTTC.

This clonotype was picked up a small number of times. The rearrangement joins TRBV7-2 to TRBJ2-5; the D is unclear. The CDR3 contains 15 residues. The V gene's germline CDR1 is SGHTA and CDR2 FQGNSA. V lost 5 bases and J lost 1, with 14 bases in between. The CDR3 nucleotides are TGTGCCAGCAGCCCCGCCCCAGAAGGCCAAGAGACCCAGTACTTC. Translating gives CASSPAPEGQETQYF.

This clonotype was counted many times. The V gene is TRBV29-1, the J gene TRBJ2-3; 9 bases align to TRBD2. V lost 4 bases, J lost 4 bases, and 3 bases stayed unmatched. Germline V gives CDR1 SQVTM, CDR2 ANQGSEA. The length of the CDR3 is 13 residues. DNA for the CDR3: TGCAGCGTTGGGCTAGCGGGACCAGATACGCAGTATTTT. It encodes CSVGLAGPDTQYF.

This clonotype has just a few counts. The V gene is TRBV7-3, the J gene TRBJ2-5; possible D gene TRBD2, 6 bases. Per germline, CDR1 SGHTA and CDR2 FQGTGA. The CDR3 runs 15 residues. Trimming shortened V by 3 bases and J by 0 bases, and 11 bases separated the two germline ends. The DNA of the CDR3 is TGTGCCAGCAGCTTTGGGCGGGGATACCAAGAGACCCAGTACTTC. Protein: CASSFGRGYQETQYF.

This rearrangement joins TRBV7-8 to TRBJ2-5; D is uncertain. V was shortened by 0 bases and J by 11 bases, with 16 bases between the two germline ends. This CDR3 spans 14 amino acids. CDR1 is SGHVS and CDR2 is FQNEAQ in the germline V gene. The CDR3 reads CASSLAFELRAQYF. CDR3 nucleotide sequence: TGTGCCAGCAGCTTAGCGTTTGAATTACGAGCGCAGTACTTC.

The CDR3 is CASSFGNRGGREQYF. The CDR3 DNA reads as TGTGCCAGCAGTTTTGGAAACAGGGGAGGTCGGGAGCAGTACTTC. The V gene is TRBV28, the J gene TRBJ2-7; maybe TRBD1 (7 bases). With 3 bases removed from V and 7 bases from J, the gap between germline ends came to 19 bases. Germline V gene sequence: CDR1 MDHEN, CDR2 SYDVKM. The CDR3 contains 15 residues.

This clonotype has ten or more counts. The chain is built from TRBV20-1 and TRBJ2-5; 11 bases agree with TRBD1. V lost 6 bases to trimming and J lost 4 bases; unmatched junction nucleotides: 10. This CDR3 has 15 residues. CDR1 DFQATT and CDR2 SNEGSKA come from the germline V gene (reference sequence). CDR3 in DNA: TGCAGTGCCACCCGAGGGACAGGGGGTGGAGAGACCCAGTACTTC. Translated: CSATRGTGGGETQYF.

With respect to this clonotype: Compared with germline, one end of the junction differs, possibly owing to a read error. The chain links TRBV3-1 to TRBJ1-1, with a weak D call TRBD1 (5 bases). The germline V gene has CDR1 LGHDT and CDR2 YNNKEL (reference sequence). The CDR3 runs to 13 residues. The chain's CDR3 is CTSSQGWGTEAFF. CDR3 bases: TGTACCAGCAGCCAGGGTTGGGGGACTGAAGCTTTCTTT.

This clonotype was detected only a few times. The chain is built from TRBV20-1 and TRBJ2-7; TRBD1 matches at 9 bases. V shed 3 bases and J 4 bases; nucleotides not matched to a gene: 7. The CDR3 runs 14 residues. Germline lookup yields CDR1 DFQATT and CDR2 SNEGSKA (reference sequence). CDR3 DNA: TGCAGTGCTAGGTGGGGACAGGGTCGTTACGAGCAGTACTTC. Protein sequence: CSARWGQGRYEQYF.

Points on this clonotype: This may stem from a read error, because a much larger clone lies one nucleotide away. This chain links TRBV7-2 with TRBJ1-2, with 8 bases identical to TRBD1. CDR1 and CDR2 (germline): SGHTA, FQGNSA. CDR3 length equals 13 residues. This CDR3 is CACSYRGEGGYTF. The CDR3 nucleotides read TGTGCCTGCAGCTACAGGGGGGAGGGTGGCTACACCTTC. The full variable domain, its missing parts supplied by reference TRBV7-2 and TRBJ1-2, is GAGVSQSPSNKVTEKGKDVELRCDPISGHTALYWYRQSLGQGLEFLIYFQGNSAPDKSGLPSDRFSAERTGGSVSTLTIQRTQQEDSAVYLCACSYRGEGGYTFGSGTRLTVV.

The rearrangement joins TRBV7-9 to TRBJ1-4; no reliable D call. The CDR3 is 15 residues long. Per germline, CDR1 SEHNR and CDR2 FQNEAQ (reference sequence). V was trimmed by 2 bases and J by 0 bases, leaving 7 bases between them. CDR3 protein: CASSLSQPTNEKLFF. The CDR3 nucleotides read TGTGCCAGCAGCTTATCCCAGCCAACTAATGAAAAACTGTTTTTT.

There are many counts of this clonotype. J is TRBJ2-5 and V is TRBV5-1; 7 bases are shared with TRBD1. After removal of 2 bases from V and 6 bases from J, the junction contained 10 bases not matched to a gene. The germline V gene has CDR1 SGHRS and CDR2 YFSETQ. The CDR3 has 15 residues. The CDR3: CASSLETTGWKTQYF. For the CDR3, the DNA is TGCGCCAGCAGCTTAGAAACGACAGGGTGGAAGACCCAGTACTTC.

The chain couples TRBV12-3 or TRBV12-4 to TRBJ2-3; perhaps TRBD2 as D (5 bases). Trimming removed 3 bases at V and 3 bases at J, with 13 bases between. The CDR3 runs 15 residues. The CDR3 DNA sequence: TGTGCCAGCAGTTTTTCGAGCGGTAAGACAGATACGCAGTATTTT. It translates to CASSFSSGKTDTQYF.